The 21 T cell receptor beta chains below were found in one sample sequenced in a study of Graves' ophthalmopathy and Graves' hyperthyroidism. Amplified material comprised TCR beta CDR3 regions derived from RNA transcripts. The library came from an HTBI-primed first-round RT-PCR and a second-round multiplex PCR. TCRdb processed the multiplex PCR reads anew with MiXCR; each CDR3 protein has one entry. The sample comprises about 550,000 distinct CDR3 sequences, approximately 37% of which are singletons, and about 4.2% rests with the top ten. The sequenced sample was peripheral blood or thyroid tissue (not recorded which). Source of these receptors: an adult man with Graves' hyperthyroidism.

In its sample, this clonotype was seen many times. The V call is TRBV2, the J call TRBJ2-2; 8 nucleotides match TRBD2. This CDR3 has 17 residues. Unmatched junction bases numbered 11, after V lost 0 bases and J lost 8 bases. Germline CDR1 is SNHLY and CDR2 is FYNNEI. CDR3 loop: CASSEAGGLAPTGELFF. The CDR3 DNA follows: TGTGCCAGCAGTGAAGCCGGAGGACTAGCCCCAACTGGGGAGCTGTTTTTT. Together with reference TRBV2 and TRBJ2-2, the CDR3 gives the full variable domain: EPEVTQTPSHQVTQMGQEVILRCVPISNHLYFYWYRQILGQKVEFLVSFYNNEISEKSEIFDDQFSVERPDGSNFTLKIRSTKLEDSAMYFCASSEAGGLAPTGELFFGEGSRLTVL.

This chain uses TRBV2 with TRBJ1-2; D perhaps matches TRBD1 (6 bases). CDR1 SNHLY and CDR2 FYNNEI come from the germline V gene. V dropped 8 bases and J dropped 0 bases, with 22 bases sitting between them. There are 17 residues in the CDR3. The CDR3 sequence is CASESGALTHPNYGYTF. The CDR3 region has the DNA TGTGCCAGCGAGTCAGGGGCGCTAACACATCCTAACTATGGCTACACCTTC.

This clonotype was seen repeatedly, ten times or more. V gene TRBV19 combines with J gene TRBJ2-7; 8 bases fit TRBD1. From germline, CDR1 is LNHDA and CDR2 SQIVND (reference sequence). The J segment lost 6 bases and the V segment lost 3 bases, leaving 13 bases of the junction unmatched. The CDR3 covers 16 residues. The CDR3 reads CASSIGGAGGGFEQYF. The DNA for the CDR3 is TGTGCCAGTAGTATTGGTGGAGCAGGGGGCGGCTTCGAGCAGTACTTC. Drawing the rest from reference TRBV19 and TRBJ2-7, the complete variable domain is DGGITQSPKYLFRKEGQNVTLSCEQNLNHDAMYWYRQDPGQGLRLIYYSQIVNDFQKGDIAEGYSVSREKKESFPLTVTSAQKNPTAFYLCASSIGGAGGGFEQYFGPGTRLTVT.

Notes on this clonotype: Its ends do not fully match the called genes, so a read error is possible. The chain is built from TRBV18 and TRBJ2-7, with 9 bases that match TRBD1. CDR1 is KGHSH and CDR2 is LQKENI in the germline V gene. This CDR3 region has 13 residues. CDR3 DNA sequence: TGTGCCGGCTCAAGGGGACAGGGCTACGAGCAGTACTTC. Amino acid sequence: CAGSRGQGYEQYF.

Regarding this clonotype: A junction end diverges from the germline sequence, so it may reflect a read error. The genes are TRBV7-2 and TRBJ2-7, with a weak D call TRBD2 (5 bases). The CDR3 has 15 residues. Germline-derived CDR1 and CDR2 are SGHTA and FQGNSA. CDR3 sequence reads: CASSLGGGNSYEQYF. The CDR3, as DNA: TGCGCCAGCAGCTTAGGAGGAGGAAACTCCTACGAGCAGTACTTC.

V and J are TRBV7-9 and TRBJ2-5, with D perhaps TRBD1 or TRBD2 (5 bases each). V was clipped by 4 bases and J by 2 bases, with 14 bases between them. The CDR3 has 15 amino acids. Germline CDR1 reads SEHNR; CDR2 reads FQNEAQ (reference sequence). CDR3 DNA: TGTGCCAGCAGCTGGCCGGGACGTACACAAGAGACCCAGTACTTC. It encodes CASSWPGRTQETQYF. Full variable domain (rest looked up from reference TRBV7-9 and TRBJ2-5): DTGVSQNPRHKITKRGQNVTFRCDPISEHNRLYWYRQTLGQGPEFLTYFQNEAQLEKSRLLSDRFSAERPKGSFSTLEIQRTEQGDSAMYLCASSWPGRTQETQYFGPGTRLLVL.

This clonotype was counted a single time. A read error may be the cause here, since a much bigger clone is one base away. The chain employs TRBV7-2 and TRBJ2-2; D ambiguous. Germline V gene lookup returns CDR1 SGHTA and CDR2 FQGNSA. CDR3 length: 14 residues. Trimming shortened V by 5 bases and J by 9 bases, and 16 bases separated the two germline ends. The CDR3 loop is CASSTGPAERELFF. The CDR3, as DNA: TGTGCCAGCAGCACCGGACCCGCCGAGAGGGAGCTGTTTTTT.

The chain recombines TRBV5-1 with TRBJ1-3; D might be TRBD1 (5 bases). The germline V gene has CDR1 SGHRS and CDR2 YFSETQ. CDR3 size: 18 residues. V lost 4 bases and J lost 0, with 20 bases in between. In nucleotides, the CDR3 is TGCGCCAGCAGCCCAGGGCTTAGACAGCTTGGCTCTGGAAACACCATATATTTT. It encodes CASSPGLRQLGSGNTIYF.

This chain connects TRBV6-4 to TRBJ2-1, with 11 bases identical to TRBD2. From germline, CDR1 is MRHNA and CDR2 SNTAGT. The CDR3 contains 15 residues. J was trimmed by 9 bases and V by 6 bases; bases with no gene match: 10. Here the CDR3 DNA reads TGTGCCAGCAGACCAATACTAGCGGGAGCGCCTGAGCAGTTCTTC. Its translation: CASRPILAGAPEQFF.

CDR3 protein: CSSRRGQGVETQYF. CDR3 coding DNA: TGCAGCAGCCGGAGGGGGCAGGGAGTGGAGACCCAGTACTTC. The chain carries TRBV29-1 and TRBJ2-5, with D perhaps TRBD1 (7 bases). Trimming shortened V by 8 bases and J by 5 bases, and 21 bases separated the two germline ends. Per germline, CDR1 SQVTM and CDR2 ANQGSEA. The CDR3 loop spans 14 amino acids. The variable domain in full, with the rest retrieved from reference TRBV29-1 and TRBJ2-5, is SAVISQKPSRDICQRGTSLTIQCQVDSQVTMMFWYRQQPGQSLTLIATANQGSEATYESGFVIDKFPISRPNLTFSTLTVSNMSPEDSSIYLCSSRRGQGVETQYFGPGTRLLVL.

Turning to this clonotype: Since a much larger clone is just one base distant, this may be a read error. This chain uses TRBV10-3 with TRBJ2-5, with 7 positions matching TRBD2. V gave up 5 bases and J gave up 5 bases; unmatched junction bases: 8. Germline CDR1 reads ENHRY; CDR2 reads SYGVKD. The CDR3 spans 14 residues. CDR3 sequence reads: CAISFLGDYETQYF. CDR3 sequence (DNA): TGTGCCATCAGTTTCCTTGGGGACTACGAGACCCAGTACTTC.

The V and J genes are TRBV10-3 and TRBJ1-1; D unresolved. Trimming pared 2 bases from V and 3 bases from J, leaving 10 bases between. Looked up from germline, CDR1 is ENHRY and CDR2 is SYGVKD. The CDR3 is made up of 14 amino acids. The CDR3 nucleotides read TGTGCCATCAGTGAGACGGGTGGACACACTGAAGCTTTCTTT. This gives the protein CAISETGGHTEAFF.

This clonotype has a count of ten or more. CDR3 protein: CSALQGTGNTIYF. In DNA form, the CDR3 reads TGCAGTGCTCTACAGGGGACTGGAAACACCATATATTTT. V and J are TRBV20-1 and TRBJ1-3; 7 positions agree with TRBD1. The trim removed 5 bases at V and 2 bases at J, leaving 3 bases unmatched. The CDR3 spans 13 residues. In germline, CDR1 is DFQATT, CDR2 SNEGSKA (reference sequence).

Of note for this clonotype: The CDR3 carries no conserved terminal phenylalanine or tryptophan, so it likely arises from a read error. It is unclear where the CDR3 begins or ends on the DNA, so no DNA is shown, and the CDR3 is as TCRdb lists it. V usage is TRBV2 and J usage is TRBJ2-7; TRBD1 was called by the table and not checked on the DNA. The CDR3 comprises 8 residues, both ends counted. Germline CDR1 and CDR2: SNHLY and FYNNEI. The CDR3 protein is CASSDGGN.

On this clonotype: Mismatch with germline at one junction end may stem from a read error. The chain employs TRBV10-3 and TRBJ1-1; no reliable D call. The germline gives CDR1 ENHRY, CDR2 SYGVKD. The CDR3 covers 11 residues. CDR3 coding DNA: TGTGCCATCAGGGATAACACTGAAGCTCTCTTT. Translating it yields CAIRDNTEALF.

This clonotype was seen a single time. One base away lies a much larger clone, so this may be a sequencing read error. This CDR3 reads CASNHQGDPIQPQHF. CDR3 DNA sequence: TGTGCCAGTAATCACCAGGGGGACCCTATCCAGCCCCAGCATTTT. The chain links TRBV19 to TRBJ1-5; 7 bases align to TRBD1. Germline assignment: CDR1 LNHDA and CDR2 SQIVND (reference sequence). V was clipped by 7 bases and J by 7 bases; unmatched bases: 13. The CDR3 extends over 15 amino acids.

As regards this clonotype: As the CDR3 is not closed by the conserved phenylalanine or tryptophan, this likely results from a read error. Because the CDR3's place on the DNA is in doubt, the DNA is left out and the CDR3 is given as listed by TCRdb. This sequence joins TRBV6-1 and TRBJ2-2; the table's D call of TRBD1 was not tested on the DNA. CDR1 is MNHNS, CDR2 SASEGT, per germline. The CDR3 sequence runs 10 residues, both termini included. The CDR3 loop is CASSYTGTGV.

To note about this clonotype: The conserved final phenylalanine or tryptophan is absent from the CDR3, which likely points to a read error. The chain links TRBV12-3 or TRBV12-4 to TRBJ1-3; TRBD1 aligns across 7 bases. V lost 5 bases to trimming and J lost 0 bases; unmatched junction nucleotides: 13. The CDR3 length is 18 residues. CDR3 DNA sequence: TGTGCCAGCAGTCGACCTACAGGGGACGGCTACTCTGGAAACACCATATATCTT. Translation gives CASSRPTGDGYSGNTIYL.

As to this clonotype: Mismatch with germline at one junction end may stem from a read error. The chain recombines TRBV12-3 or TRBV12-4 with TRBJ2-7; D not certain. CDR3 length: 12 amino acids. The CDR3 DNA is TGTGTCAGCAGTTTTATCTCCTACGAGCAGTACTTC. Translation gives CVSSFISYEQYF.

This clonotype has ten or more counts. The chain uses TRBV29-1 and TRBJ2-7; no clear D gene. V gave up 1 base and J gave up 3 bases, with 7 bases separating them. This CDR3 spans 12 amino acids. Germline-derived CDR1 and CDR2 are SQVTM and ANQGSEA. The CDR3 loop is CSVEAGLYEQYF. The CDR3 DNA sequence: TGCAGCGTTGAAGCAGGCCTCTACGAGCAGTACTTC.

The chain carries TRBV27 and TRBJ2-7, with D maybe TRBD2 (5 bases). The CDR3 has 16 residues. V lost 2 bases and J lost 3, with 17 bases in between. Germline CDR1 and CDR2: MNHEY and SMNVEV (reference sequence). DNA of the CDR3: TGTGCCAGCAGTTTAGCGGGCCAGGTGAAAGTCTACGAGCAGTACTTC. It specifies CASSLAGQVKVYEQYF.